This TCR beta chain is from a study of T-cell reconstitution after alpha-beta-depleted transplantation in children. The study, taken as a whole, reports: Alpha-beta T cells present about two months after transplant were reported to originate from several hundred expanded graft clones.

The CDR3 runs to 15 residues. Germline CDR1 is SGHNT and CDR2 is YENEEA. Trimming left V 5 bases short and J 0 bases short, with 13 bases between. Unique molecular identifiers were used to barcode this TCRbeta library. Via MiXCR, TCRdb re-called the PCR reads, giving one row per CDR3 protein. The table shows 70,000 to 95,000 distinct CDR3 sequences, with 15% to 20% occurring only once. Remarks on this clonotype: Its antigen is unknown.

The TCR sequence derives from a male patient aged 2 to 10 who had a stem cell transplant for acute lymphoblastic leukemia, so the T cells may come from the graft donor. The specimen comprised PBMCs, mostly from graft donor cells, sampled 360 days after TCRalphabeta/CD19-depleted stem cell transplant. V usage is TRBV11-3 and J usage is TRBJ2-5, with D possibly matching TRBD2 (6 bases). The CDR3 region has the DNA TGTGCCAGCAGCCCCGCGGGACGGTACCAAGAGACCCAGTACTTC. This encodes CASSPAGRYQETQYF. Variable domain in full (rest from reference TRBV11-3 and TRBJ2-5): EAGVVQSPRYKIIEKKQPVAFWCNPISGHNTLYWYLQNLGQGPELLIRYENEEAVDDSQLPKDRFSAERLKGVDSTLKIQPAELGDSAVYLCASSPAGRYQETQYFGPGTRLLVL.